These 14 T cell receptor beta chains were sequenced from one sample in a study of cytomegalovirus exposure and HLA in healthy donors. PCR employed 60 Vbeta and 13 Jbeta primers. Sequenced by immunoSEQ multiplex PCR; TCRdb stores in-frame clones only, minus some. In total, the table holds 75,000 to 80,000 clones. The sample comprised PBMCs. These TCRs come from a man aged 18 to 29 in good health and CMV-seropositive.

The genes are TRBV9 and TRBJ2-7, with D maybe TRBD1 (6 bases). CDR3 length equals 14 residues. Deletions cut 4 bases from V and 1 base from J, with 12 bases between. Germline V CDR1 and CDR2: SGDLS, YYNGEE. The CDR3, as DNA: TGTGCCAGCAGCTTACGACAGGCTTCCTACGAGCAGTACTTC. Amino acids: CASSLRQASYEQYF. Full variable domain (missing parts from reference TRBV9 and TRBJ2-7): DSGVTQTPKHLITATGQRVTLRCSPRSGDLSVYWYQQSLDQGLQFLIQYYNGEERAKGNILERFSAQQFPDLHSELNLSSLELGDSALYFCASSLRQASYEQYFGPGTRLTVT.

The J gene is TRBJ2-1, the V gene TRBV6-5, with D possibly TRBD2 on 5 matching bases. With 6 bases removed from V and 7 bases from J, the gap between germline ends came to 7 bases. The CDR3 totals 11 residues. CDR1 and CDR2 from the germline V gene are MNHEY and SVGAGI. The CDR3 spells CASRRVNEQFF. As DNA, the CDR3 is TGTGCCAGCAGGCGGGTTAATGAGCAGTTCTTC.

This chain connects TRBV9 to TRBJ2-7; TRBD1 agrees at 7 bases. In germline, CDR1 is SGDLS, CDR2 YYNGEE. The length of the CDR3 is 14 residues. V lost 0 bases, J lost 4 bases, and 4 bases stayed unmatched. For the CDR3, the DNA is TGTGCCAGCAGCGTAGGAGAGGGGGCTTACGAGCAGTACTTC. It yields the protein CASSVGEGAYEQYF.

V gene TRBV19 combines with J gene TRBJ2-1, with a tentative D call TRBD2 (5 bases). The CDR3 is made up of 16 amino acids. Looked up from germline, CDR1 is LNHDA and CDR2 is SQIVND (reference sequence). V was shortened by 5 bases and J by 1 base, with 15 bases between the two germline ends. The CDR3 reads CASSPAEAPSYNEQFF. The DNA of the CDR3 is TGTGCCAGTAGTCCTGCGGAGGCGCCTTCCTACAATGAGCAGTTCTTC.

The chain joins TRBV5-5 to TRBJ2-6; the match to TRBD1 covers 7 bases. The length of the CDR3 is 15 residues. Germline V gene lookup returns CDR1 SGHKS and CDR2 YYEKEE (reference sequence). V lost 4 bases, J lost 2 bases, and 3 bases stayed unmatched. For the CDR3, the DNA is TGTGCCAGCAGCCGACAGGGTGCTGGGGCCAACGTCCTGACTTTC. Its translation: CASSRQGAGANVLTF.

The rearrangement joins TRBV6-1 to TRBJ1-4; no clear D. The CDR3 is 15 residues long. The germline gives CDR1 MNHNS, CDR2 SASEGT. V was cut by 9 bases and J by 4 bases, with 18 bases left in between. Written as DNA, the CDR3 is TGTGCCAGTTGCCAGAGGGTTTCTATTAATGAAAAACTGTTTTTT. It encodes CASCQRVSINEKLFF.

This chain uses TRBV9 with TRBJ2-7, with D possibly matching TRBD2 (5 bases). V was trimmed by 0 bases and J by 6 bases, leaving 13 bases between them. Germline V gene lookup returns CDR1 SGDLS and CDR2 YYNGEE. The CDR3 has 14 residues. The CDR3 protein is CASSVVSNAGEQYF. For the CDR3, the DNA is TGTGCCAGCAGCGTAGTGTCTAACGCGGGCGAGCAGTACTTC.

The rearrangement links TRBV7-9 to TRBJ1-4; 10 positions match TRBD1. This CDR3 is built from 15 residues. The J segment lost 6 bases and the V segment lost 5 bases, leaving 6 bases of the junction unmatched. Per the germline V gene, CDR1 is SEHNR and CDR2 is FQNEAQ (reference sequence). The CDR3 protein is CASSQGTGEDEKLFF. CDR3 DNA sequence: TGTGCCAGCAGCCAGGGGACAGGGGAAGATGAAAAACTGTTTTTT.

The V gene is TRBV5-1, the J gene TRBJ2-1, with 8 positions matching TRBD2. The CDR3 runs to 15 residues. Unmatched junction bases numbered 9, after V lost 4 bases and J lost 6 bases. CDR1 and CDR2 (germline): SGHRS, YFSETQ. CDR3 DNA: TGCGCCAGCAGCACGGGGGGGCGGGGCAGCAATGAGCAGTTCTTC. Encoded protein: CASSTGGRGSNEQFF.

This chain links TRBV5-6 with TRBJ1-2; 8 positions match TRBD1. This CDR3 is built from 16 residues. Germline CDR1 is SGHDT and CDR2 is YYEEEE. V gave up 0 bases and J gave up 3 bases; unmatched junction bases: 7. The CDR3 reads CASSLGQGLWYYGYTF. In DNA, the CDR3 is TGTGCCAGCAGCTTGGGACAGGGGTTGTGGTACTATGGCTACACCTTC.

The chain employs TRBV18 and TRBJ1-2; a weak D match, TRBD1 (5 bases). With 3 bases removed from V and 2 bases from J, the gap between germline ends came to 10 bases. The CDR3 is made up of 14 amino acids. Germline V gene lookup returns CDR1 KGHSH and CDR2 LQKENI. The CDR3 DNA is TGTGCCAGCTCACCGGGGGAGGGGAACTATGGCTACACCTTC. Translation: CASSPGEGNYGYTF.

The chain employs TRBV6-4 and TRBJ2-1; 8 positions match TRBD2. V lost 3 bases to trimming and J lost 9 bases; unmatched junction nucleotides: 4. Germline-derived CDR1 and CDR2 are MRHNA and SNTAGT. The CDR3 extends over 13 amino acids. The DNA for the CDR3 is TGTGCCAGCAGTGAAGGACTAGCCGGTGAGCAGTTCTTC. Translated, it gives CASSEGLAGEQFF.

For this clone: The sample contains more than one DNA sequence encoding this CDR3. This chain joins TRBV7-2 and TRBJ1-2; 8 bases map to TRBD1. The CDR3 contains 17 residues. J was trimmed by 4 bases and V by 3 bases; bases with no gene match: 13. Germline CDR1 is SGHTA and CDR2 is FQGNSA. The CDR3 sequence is CASSFGAGGVLVYGYTF. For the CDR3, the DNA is TGTGCCAGCAGCTTTGGGGCAGGGGGCGTTTTGGTCTATGGCTACACCTTC.

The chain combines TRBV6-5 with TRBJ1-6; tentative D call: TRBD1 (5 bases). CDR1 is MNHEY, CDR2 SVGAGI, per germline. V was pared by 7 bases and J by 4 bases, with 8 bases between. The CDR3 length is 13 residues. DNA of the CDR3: TGTGCCAGCACAGGGCCTTATAATTCACCCCTCCACTTT. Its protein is CASTGPYNSPLHF.